This T cell receptor beta chain stems from a study of T cells after yellow fever vaccination (dated by TCRdb to about 2019). Study-wide context: Libraries from fractions with low cell numbers were prepared with the SMART-Seq v4 Ultra Low Input RNA kit. To follow T-cell clones before and after both primary and booster YFV17D yellow fever vaccination, bulk TCR alpha and beta repertoires underwent longitudinal sequencing. The cohort comprised two healthy male donors, one aged 18 to 30 and one aged 30 to 40 years. Bulk PBMC replicates and cell subsets were isolated from blood drawn at multiple timepoints before and after both primary and secondary immunization.

Counted from cysteine to phenylalanine, this CDR3 has 13 amino acids. The only DNA kept is the CDR3, 39 bases in frame from the first base. The germline V gene (reference sequence) yields DFQATT for CDR1 and SNEGSKA for CDR2. The V and J ends are trimmed by 5 bases and 1 base, leaving 6 bases between them. Beyond this particular receptor, the publication reports: After the booster, most of the clones that had expanded following primary vaccination were detected again (96% of CD4 and around nine tenths of CD8), which suggests that memory was broadly maintained. Because abundant contaminating clonotypes from the bulk population could be contained in FACS-sorted repertoires, computational filtering was required. A small fraction of clonotypes appeared in both the CD4 and CD8 compartments, likely as a result of convergent recombination. Because the study included only a couple of donors, the extent to which the findings can be generalized is limited. The secondary T-cell response was found to be weaker but faster than the primary response, with a peak reached on day 5 rather than on day 15.

The treatment or condition label corresponds to: live attenuated yellow fever vaccine strain. Two biological replicates of bulk PBMCs were collected at each blood-draw timepoint. A standard Ficoll-Paque protocol was used to isolate PBMCs from peripheral blood. TriZol was used to extract RNA from bulk PBMCs, from CD4 and CD8 fractions, and from dextramer-positive and dextramer-negative fractions. TCR cDNA was synthesized by 5'RACE template switching, which introduced a universal primer site and unique molecular identifiers. cDNA synthesis was primed from both the TCR alpha and TCR beta constant segments. Two PCR steps were used to amplify libraries, with sample barcodes and sequencing adapters being added in the second step. Sequencing of libraries was done on Illumina HiSeq 2500 (2x100 bp) or NovaSeq (2x150 bp). As for the authors' bioinformatics: Reads were demultiplexed and collapsed into UMI consensus sequences with MIGEC, and V(D)J alignment was performed with MiXCR. Vaccine-responding clonotypes were defined with edgeR using replicate PBMC samples, requiring FDR below 0.01 and a log2 fold change above 5 up to day 15. CD4 or CD8 identity was assigned to each bulk clonotype according to whether the clonotype was present at higher abundance in the sequenced CD4 repertoire or the sequenced CD8 repertoire. TCRdb applied fastp at Q25 and MiXCR to the public reads, then kept only in-frame beta chains. Identical CDR3 proteins give one entry, which carries the most common genes and DNA. What appears here as the V and J calls and clone size reflects TCRdb's work, not the paper's. The sample table holds under 700,000 distinct CDR3 sequences, of which about a sixth were seen once. 17% of the sample lies in the top ten.

The table lists this clonotype with a few counts. What this receptor recognizes is not known. It has no much larger one-base neighbor in the sample; base qualities were not kept. The specimen was PBMCs, collected less than 6 days after the first yellow fever vaccination. This receptor was taken from a young man who received the YFV17D yellow fever vaccine. The V and J genes are TRBV20-1 and TRBJ2-6; no D gene can be assigned with confidence. CDR3 loop: CSAWESGANVLTF. The nucleotide sequence is TGCAGTGCTTGGGAATCTGGGGCCAACGTCCTGACTTTC.